What follows are 2 T cell receptor beta chains derived from one specimen sequenced in a study of cytomegalovirus exposure and HLA in healthy donors. In the PCR, 60 Vbeta and 13 Jbeta primers were used. Only in-frame clones appear in the TCRdb table, and some are missing; sequencing was by immunoSEQ multiplex PCR. Of 65,000 to 95,000 clones detected, over 70% appear once; the ten largest clones hold less than 7%. The sample was PBMCs. These receptors all stem from a male donor in good health and CMV-seropositive.

V is TRBV18 and J is TRBJ1-6, with 7 bases lining up with TRBD1. V shed 1 base, J shed 8 bases, and the junction held 11 bases outside the gene matches. Germline CDR1 reads KGHSH; CDR2 reads LQKENI. The CDR3 covers 17 residues. CDR3 coding DNA: TGTGCCAGCTCACCACTGGTCCAACAGGGGTTGGATTCACCCCTCCACTTT. This encodes CASSPLVQQGLDSPLHF.

The J gene is TRBJ1-3, the V gene TRBV28; a weak D match, TRBD1 (6 bases). Looked up from germline, CDR1 is MDHEN and CDR2 is SYDVKM. The CDR3 spans 14 residues. V dropped 3 bases and J dropped 0 bases, with 6 bases sitting between them. The CDR3 DNA sequence: TGTGCCAGCAGTTTCAGGGGCTCTGGAAACACCATATATTTT. It encodes CASSFRGSGNTIYF. Variable domain in full (rest from reference TRBV28 and TRBJ1-3): DVKVTQSSRYLVKRTGEKVFLECVQDMDHENMFWYRQDPGLGLRLIYFSYDVKMKEKGDIPEGYSVSREKKERFSLILESASTNQTSMYLCASSFRGSGNTIYFGEGSWLTVV.